These T cell receptor beta chains were read from a single sample in a study of sequential checkpoint blockade in melanoma. Clones were read by immunoSEQ multiplex PCR, and TCRdb kept only the in-frame ones, dropping some. The table has some 14,000 clones, 52% seen once. Material: CD8+ T cells sorted from blood (inferred from file names), obtained from a patient given nivolumab and ipilimumab in sequence. The receptors here all came from a human donor with melanoma. The CDR3 runs from the conserved cysteine through the conserved F or W. The order of the fields is J gene, V gene, D gene, clone size, CDR3 DNA, CDR3 protein. A D gene is named only where the DNA matches it firmly. Some rows mark clone size as missing; the rest say once, few, many or name a class of expanded clone.

j_call: TRBJ2-1
v_call: TRBV7-2
d_call: NA
clone_size: NA
cdr3_nt: TGTGCCAGCAGCTACATACAGTACAATGAGCAGTTCTTC
cdr3_aa: CASSYIQYNEQFF

j_call: TRBJ2-4
v_call: TRBV7-2
d_call: NA
clone_size: NA
cdr3_nt: TGTGCCAGCAGCTCCACCCGGGGAGGCAAAAACATTCAGTACTTC
cdr3_aa: CASSSTRGGKNIQYF

j_call: TRBJ1-5
v_call: TRBV18
d_call: TRBD1
clone_size: NA
cdr3_nt: TGTGCCAGCTCACCGGACAGGAGTGGTCAGCCCCAGCATTTT
cdr3_aa: CASSPDRSGQPQHF

j_call: TRBJ2-1
v_call: TRBV11-1
d_call: TRBD1
clone_size: NA
cdr3_nt: TGTGCCAGCAGCTTAGTTGGGCAGGGGGCCCTCCCCCTCTACAATGAGCAGTTCTTC
cdr3_aa: CASSLVGQGALPLYNEQFF

j_call: TRBJ2-7
v_call: TRBV27
d_call: TRBD1
clone_size: NA
cdr3_nt: TGTGCCAGCAGTTCTCCCGGGACAGGGGTCTACGAGCAGTACTTC
cdr3_aa: CASSSPGTGVYEQYF

j_call: TRBJ2-4
v_call: TRBV6-1
d_call: NA
clone_size: medium-sized
cdr3_nt: TGTGCCAGCAGGGATGAACAGCTAGCCAAAAACATTCAGTACTTC
cdr3_aa: CASRDEQLAKNIQYF

j_call: TRBJ2-1
v_call: TRBV9
d_call: TRBD2
clone_size: NA
cdr3_nt: TGTGCCAGCAGCGCCCAACCCGGGACTAGGAGGGTCAATGAGCAGTTCTTC
cdr3_aa: CASSAQPGTRRVNEQFF

j_call: TRBJ2-3
v_call: TRBV15
d_call: TRBD2
clone_size: NA
cdr3_nt: TGTGCCACCAGCGATCCGACCGGGACTAGCTACACAGATACGCAGTATTTT
cdr3_aa: CATSDPTGTSYTDTQYF

j_call: TRBJ2-3
v_call: TRBV6-1
d_call: NA
clone_size: few
cdr3_nt: TGTGCCAGCAGTGTTCTAACCGGGACTCTCGATACGCAGTATTTT
cdr3_aa: CASSVLTGTLDTQYF

j_call: TRBJ1-4
v_call: TRBV9
d_call: NA
clone_size: NA
cdr3_nt: TGTGCCAGCAGTAGGGGGACGTCTGCAACTAATGAAAAACTGTTTTTT
cdr3_aa: CASSRGTSATNEKLFF

j_call: TRBJ2-7
v_call: TRBV15
d_call: NA
clone_size: NA
cdr3_nt: TGTGCCACCAGCAGAGATGAGGGAAATCTCTACGAGCAGTACTTC
cdr3_aa: CATSRDEGNLYEQYF

j_call: TRBJ2-1
v_call: TRBV10-2
d_call: TRBD2
clone_size: NA
cdr3_nt: TGCGCCAGCAGTGAGATGGGACTAGCTTTCGACAATGAGCAGTTCTTC
cdr3_aa: CASSEMGLAFDNEQFF

j_call: TRBJ2-2
v_call: TRBV25-1
d_call: TRBD2
clone_size: NA
cdr3_nt: TGTGCCAGCAGTGCAATAGCGGGAGGGAGGGCCGGGGAGCTGTTTTTT
cdr3_aa: CASSAIAGGRAGELFF

j_call: TRBJ1-5
v_call: TRBV19
d_call: TRBD1
clone_size: NA
cdr3_nt: TGTGCCAGTAGTAACCCCGACAGGGGAAGCAATCAGCCCCAGCATTTT
cdr3_aa: CASSNPDRGSNQPQHF

j_call: TRBJ1-3
v_call: TRBV5-5
d_call: NA
clone_size: NA
cdr3_nt: TGTGCCAGCAGCTCCATGGCCTCTGGAAACACCATATATTTT
cdr3_aa: CASSSMASGNTIYF

j_call: TRBJ2-2
v_call: TRBV19
d_call: TRBD2
clone_size: NA
cdr3_nt: TGTGCCAGTACCCCGACTAGCGGGAGTTTCGCCGGGGAGCTGTTTTTT
cdr3_aa: CASTPTSGSFAGELFF

j_call: TRBJ1-4
v_call: TRBV5-1
d_call: TRBD1
clone_size: NA
cdr3_nt: TGCGCCAGCAGCTTGGATGGGACAGGGCTTGGGGAAAAACTGTTTTTT
cdr3_aa: CASSLDGTGLGEKLFF

j_call: TRBJ2-3
v_call: TRBV7-9
d_call: NA
clone_size: NA
cdr3_nt: TGTGCCAGCAGCTTAACTAGCTGGGATACGCAGTATTTT
cdr3_aa: CASSLTSWDTQYF

j_call: TRBJ2-5
v_call: TRBV9
d_call: NA
clone_size: NA
cdr3_nt: TGTGCCAGCAGCGTAGGGGTTGGGGGCTCGGAAGAGACCCAGTACTTC
cdr3_aa: CASSVGVGGSEETQYF

j_call: TRBJ2-7
v_call: TRBV18
d_call: NA
clone_size: medium-sized
cdr3_nt: TGTGCCAGCTCACCGGAGGACAGACCCTCCTACGAGCAGTACTTC
cdr3_aa: CASSPEDRPSYEQYF

j_call: TRBJ2-2
v_call: TRBV27
d_call: TRBD2
clone_size: NA
cdr3_nt: TGTGCCAGCAGTGGAACAGGGACTAGCGGGATGGTCGGGGAGCTGTTTTTT
cdr3_aa: CASSGTGTSGMVGELFF

j_call: TRBJ1-1
v_call: TRBV4-2
d_call: TRBD1
clone_size: NA
cdr3_nt: TGTGCCAGCAGCCAAGGTGAGGGGGCATACACTGAAGCTTTCTTT
cdr3_aa: CASSQGEGAYTEAFF

j_call: TRBJ2-7
v_call: TRBV6-5
d_call: TRBD2
clone_size: NA
cdr3_nt: TGTGCCACCGGACTAGCGGGGGGCTACGAGCAGTACTTC
cdr3_aa: CATGLAGGYEQYF

j_call: TRBJ2-7
v_call: TRBV2
d_call: TRBD2
clone_size: NA
cdr3_nt: TGTGCCAGCAGTGACCTAGCGGGGGGCGACTTCTACGAGCAGTACTTC
cdr3_aa: CASSDLAGGDFYEQYF

j_call: TRBJ2-3
v_call: TRBV13
d_call: NA
clone_size: NA
cdr3_nt: TGTGCCAGCAGCCAACTAATGGCCCGAGAAGGGAGCGCAGATACGCAGTATTTT
cdr3_aa: CASSQLMAREGSADTQYF

j_call: TRBJ2-7
v_call: TRBV29-1
d_call: TRBD1
clone_size: once
cdr3_nt: TGCAGCGTTGAAGGAGGACTACAGGGGGCCATCGGGCAGTACTTC
cdr3_aa: CSVEGGLQGAIGQYF

j_call: TRBJ2-5
v_call: TRBV6-5
d_call: NA
clone_size: few
cdr3_nt: TGTGCCAGCATGGACTTCCTGGAGACCCAGTACTTC
cdr3_aa: CASMDFLETQYF

j_call: TRBJ1-2
v_call: TRBV19
d_call: TRBD1
clone_size: few
cdr3_nt: TGTGCCAGTAGTATCCCCCAGGGGGACTATGGCTACACCTTC
cdr3_aa: CASSIPQGDYGYTF

j_call: TRBJ2-7
v_call: TRBV4-1
d_call: TRBD2
clone_size: NA
cdr3_nt: TGCGCCAGCAGCCCGTCGGGACTAGCGGGACTAGACAGCTCCTACGAGCAGTACTTC
cdr3_aa: CASSPSGLAGLDSSYEQYF

j_call: TRBJ1-1
v_call: TRBV5-1
d_call: NA
clone_size: NA
cdr3_nt: NA
cdr3_aa: CASSRDRNIVGTGNLITFF